The 19 T cell receptor beta chains given below trace back to one sample, sequenced in a study of cytomegalovirus exposure and HLA in healthy donors. A multiplex PCR was run with 60 Vbeta primers and 13 Jbeta primers. The method was immunoSEQ multiplex PCR; TCRdb's version includes in-frame clones alone and lacks a portion of them. The sample records around 280,000 clones, around 90% being singletons. The sequenced sample was PBMCs. The receptor source for this set is a woman aged 18 to 35 in good health and CMV-seronegative.

This rearrangement joins TRBV27 to TRBJ1-4, with TRBD1 identical over 9 bases. Germline V CDR1 and CDR2: MNHEY, SMNVEV (reference sequence). After removal of 6 bases from V and 4 bases from J, the junction contained 3 bases not matched to a gene. This CDR3 is built from 14 residues. The CDR3 is CASRGTGLNEKLFF. The CDR3 region has the DNA TGTGCCAGCAGGGGGACAGGGCTTAATGAAAAACTGTTTTTT.

This clone was detected a few times. The chain joins TRBV19 to TRBJ1-5; 7 bases match TRBD1. Trimming cost V 6 bases and J 1 base; bases outside gene matches: 6. Germline V gene lookup returns CDR1 LNHDA and CDR2 SQIVND (reference sequence). The CDR3 covers 15 residues. The CDR3 loop is CASSRQGISNQPQHF. The CDR3 DNA reads as TGTGCCAGTAGCAGACAGGGTATAAGCAATCAGCCCCAGCATTTT.

On this clone itself: The sample has other DNA sequences that encode this CDR3 too. This chain joins TRBV19 and TRBJ2-7, with 7 bases aligning to TRBD1. Germline CDR1 reads LNHDA; CDR2 reads SQIVND (reference sequence). The CDR3 extends over 14 amino acids. V lost 3 bases and J lost 3; bases outside the gene matches: 5. This CDR3 is CASSIRGQSYEQYF. CDR3 nucleotides: TGTGCCAGTAGTATTCGGGGACAGAGCTACGAGCAGTACTTC.

V is TRBV7-2 and J is TRBJ2-7; the D is unclear. The CDR3 totals 15 residues. V lost 1 base to trimming and J lost 0 bases, with 10 bases between them. The germline CDR1 and CDR2 sequences are SGHTA and FQGNSA. For the CDR3, the DNA is TGTGCCAGCAGCTTAGAACCTAAGAGCTCCTACGAGCAGTACTTC. This sequence encodes CASSLEPKSSYEQYF.

J is TRBJ1-2 and V is TRBV27, with 7 bases matching TRBD1. CDR1 is MNHEY and CDR2 is SMNVEV in the germline V gene (reference sequence). This CDR3 has 14 residues. With 5 bases clipped from V and 6 bases from J, the junction kept 9 bases outside the gene matches. CDR3: CASSTQQGSNGYTF. The DNA of the CDR3 is TGTGCCAGCAGTACCCAACAGGGGAGTAATGGCTACACCTTC.

This clone appeared once. The gene calls are TRBV9 and TRBJ2-7; 7 bases map to TRBD1. Trimming cost V 4 bases and J 1 base; bases outside gene matches: 5. Germline V lookup: CDR1 SGDLS, CDR2 YYNGEE. This CDR3 is 14 amino acids long. CDR3 protein: CASSPGTVSYEQYF. For the CDR3, the DNA is TGTGCCAGCAGCCCCGGGACAGTTTCCTACGAGCAGTACTTC.

The rearrangement links TRBV9 to TRBJ2-5; 9 bases are shared with TRBD1. V lost 4 bases to trimming and J lost 4 bases; unmatched junction nucleotides: 8. This CDR3 has 15 amino acids. Germline V lookup: CDR1 SGDLS, CDR2 YYNGEE. CDR3 nucleotides: TGTGCCAGCAGCCCCGCAACAGGGGGCGGAGAGACCCAGTACTTC. Its translation: CASSPATGGGETQYF.

This chain connects TRBV5-1 to TRBJ2-3; 8 bases agree with TRBD2. Germline CDR1 is SGHRS and CDR2 is YFSETQ. With V trimmed by 1 base and J by 1 base, 2 bases remained unmatched. This CDR3 is 15 amino acids long. The CDR3 spells CASSLRTSRTDTQYF. The CDR3 coding sequence is TGCGCCAGCAGCTTGAGGACTAGCCGCACAGATACGCAGTATTTT.

This chain connects TRBV6-6 to TRBJ2-6, with D tentatively TRBD2 (6 bases). V lost 6 bases to trimming and J lost 0 bases, with 12 bases between them. The CDR3 is made up of 16 amino acids. Germline V CDR1 and CDR2: MNHNY, SVGAGI (reference sequence). Here the CDR3 reads CASREGRSSGANVLTF. Written as DNA, the CDR3 is TGTGCCAGCAGGGAGGGACGGAGCTCTGGGGCCAACGTCCTGACTTTC.

A note on this clone: At one end the junction does not follow the germline gene, possibly because of a read error. This chain links TRBV7-9 with TRBJ1-2; tentative D call: TRBD1 (6 bases). The CDR3 totals 15 residues. CDR1 SEHNR and CDR2 FQNEAQ come from the germline V gene (reference sequence). DNA of the CDR3: TGTTCCAGCAGCTTAGTGAGGTCAGGGGACTATGGCTACACCTTC. It codes for CSSSLVRSGDYGYTF.

The chain couples TRBV5-5 to TRBJ1-2; D is perhaps TRBD1 (6 bases). This CDR3 has 12 residues. The V end lost 2 bases, the J end lost 5 bases, and 7 bases lay between the germline ends. CDR1 and CDR2 from the germline V gene are SGHKS and YYEKEE (reference sequence). CDR3 protein: CASSLGGYGYTF. In DNA form, the CDR3 reads TGTGCCAGCAGCTTAGGGGGTTATGGCTACACCTTC.

The J gene is TRBJ2-7, the V gene TRBV7-6; the match to TRBD1 covers 7 bases. V lost 6 bases, J lost 9 bases, and 14 bases stayed unmatched. Germline V gene data show CDR1 as SGHVS and CDR2 as FNYEAQ. The CDR3 covers 14 residues. CDR3: CASRRPGQCLGQYF. In DNA form, the CDR3 reads TGTGCCAGCAGACGTCCGGGACAGTGTCTCGGGCAGTACTTC.

This chain joins TRBV15 and TRBJ2-7, with D hard to call. V lost 3 bases to trimming and J lost 0 bases, with 9 bases between them. In germline, CDR1 is LNHNV, CDR2 YYDKDF (reference sequence). The CDR3 has 14 residues. CDR3 region: CATSRLSSSYEQYF. Here the CDR3 DNA reads TGTGCCACCAGCAGGCTGTCGAGCTCCTACGAGCAGTACTTC.

The chain uses TRBV6-5 and TRBJ1-1, with D possibly being TRBD1 (6 bases). Germline CDR1 and CDR2: MNHEY and SVGAGI. The CDR3 contains 14 residues. Trimming shortened V by 5 bases and J by 1 base, and 11 bases separated the two germline ends. The CDR3 DNA follows: TGTGCCAGCAGTCCCGGGACATCGAACACTGAAGCTTTCTTT. Translated, it gives CASSPGTSNTEAFF.

Regarding this clone: Compared with germline, one end of the junction differs, possibly owing to a read error. The chain combines TRBV7-9 with TRBJ2-5; tentative D call: TRBD1 (6 bases). Germline V lookup: CDR1 SEHNR, CDR2 FQNEAQ (reference sequence). The CDR3 extends over 19 amino acids. CDR3 sequence reads: CSSSARQTGGLISGETQYF. The CDR3 DNA sequence: TGTTCCAGCAGCGCTCGTCAGACAGGAGGACTGATAAGCGGAGAGACCCAGTACTTC.

V and J are TRBV4-2 and TRBJ2-5; 9 bases match TRBD2. Germline V gene lookup returns CDR1 LGHNA and CDR2 YNFKEQ. The trim removed 3 bases at V and 4 bases at J, leaving 6 bases unmatched. CDR3 size: 15 residues. CDR3 nucleotides: TGTGCCAGCAGCCATTTAGCGGGGGAGGTAGAGACCCAGTACTTC. Residues: CASSHLAGEVETQYF.

The sample holds a few counts of this clone. This chain links TRBV11-3 with TRBJ2-1; perhaps TRBD1 as D (6 bases). Looked up from germline, CDR1 is SGHNT and CDR2 is YENEEA. Trimming took 2 bases from V and 2 from J, leaving 10 bases between them. The CDR3 consists of 15 residues. The CDR3 reads CASSLRPGAYNEQFF. In DNA form, the CDR3 reads TGTGCCAGCAGCTTAAGGCCAGGGGCCTACAATGAGCAGTTCTTC. The full variable domain, with the rest looked up from reference TRBV11-3 and TRBJ2-1, is EAGVVQSPRYKIIEKKQPVAFWCNPISGHNTLYWYLQNLGQGPELLIRYENEEAVDDSQLPKDRFSAERLKGVDSTLKIQPAELGDSAVYLCASSLRPGAYNEQFFGPGTRLTVL.

The J gene is TRBJ1-2, the V gene TRBV9; 8 bases match TRBD1. The CDR3 length is 18 residues. V shed 0 bases, J shed 4 bases, and the junction held 14 bases outside the gene matches. Germline values: CDR1 SGDLS, CDR2 YYNGEE. The CDR3, as DNA: TGTGCCAGCAGCGTAGCGGGGGGACCGGGACAGGCGGTCTATGGCTACACCTTC. Encoded protein: CASSVAGGPGQAVYGYTF.

This rearrangement joins TRBV7-8 to TRBJ2-3, with a tentative D call TRBD2 (7 bases). The V end was cut by 4 bases, the J end by 4 bases, with 21 bases between. The CDR3 runs 17 residues. Germline assignment: CDR1 SGHVS and CDR2 FQNEAQ. This chain's CDR3 is CASSSSVSGGPADTQYF. CDR3 coding DNA: TGTGCCAGCAGCTCCTCAGTCTCCGGGGGGCCCGCAGATACGCAGTATTTT.